Listed below are T cell receptor beta chains from one sample, sequenced in a study of immune evolution from preneoplasia to lung adenocarcinoma. Here immunoSEQ multiplex PCR was the method, and the copy in TCRdb shows in-frame clones only, minus some. The sample consists of approximately 6,000 clones, over 75% of them appearing once. The sample was FFPE minimally invasive lung adenocarcinoma tissue. These receptors were collected from a person aged 60-79 years with lung adenocarcinoma. CDR3s include the opening cysteine and the closing phenylalanine or tryptophan. The D gene is left open where the match is weak. Clone size is stated in some rows and not others, as once, few, many or a class when expanded.

D,V,J,size,CDR3,DNA
NA,TRBV7-8,TRBJ2-3,NA,CASSPRVLTDTQYF,TGTGCCAGCAGCCCGCGAGTCCTCACAGATACGCAGTATTTT
NA,TRBV21-1,TRBJ2-7,NA,CASSASSKREGLYEQYF,TGTGCCAGCAGCGCATCGAGTAAGCGGGAGGGCCTATACGAGCAGTACTTC
NA,TRBV4-1,TRBJ1-2,NA,CASSQELSAYGYIF,TGCGCCAGCAGCCAAGAACTTTCAGCATATGGCTACATCTTC
TRBD2,TRBV4-1,TRBJ2-6,once,CASSPIGLADKSGANVLTF,TGCGCCAGCAGCCCAATCGGACTAGCGGATAAGTCTGGGGCCAACGTCCTGACTTTC
TRBD1,TRBV5-4,TRBJ1-1,NA,CASWSRDRGQGTEAFF,TGTGCCAGCTGGTCCCGGGACAGGGGGCAAGGAACTGAAGCTTTCTTT
NA,TRBV29-1,TRBJ2-7,NA,CSVAPGGGYEQYF,TGCAGCGTTGCCCCCGGGGGTGGGTACGAGCAGTACTTC
TRBD1,TRBV12-5,TRBJ2-2,few,CASGLPTGGWVGELFF,TGTGCTAGTGGTTTGCCAACAGGGGGGTGGGTCGGGGAGCTGTTTTTT
NA,TRBV29-1,TRBJ1-3,large,CSVTGSAAFSGNTIYF,TGCAGCGTTACAGGGAGCGCCGCGTTCTCTGGAAACACCATATATTTT
NA,TRBV6-5,TRBJ2-1,NA,CASRPFSGVHEQFF,TGTGCCAGCAGACCTTTTAGCGGAGTGCATGAGCAGTTCTTC
NA,TRBV7-3,TRBJ1-2,NA,CASSLRDGYGYTF,TGTGCCAGCAGCCTTCGTGACGGCTATGGCTACACCTTC
NA,TRBV28,TRBJ1-5,NA,CASSLKQPQHF,TGTGCCAGCAGTCTTAAGCAGCCCCAGCATTTT
NA,TRBV6-5,TRBJ1-1,NA,CASSYIGQGEGEAFF,TGTGCCAGCAGTTATATCGGGCAGGGTGAGGGTGAAGCTTTCTTT
NA,TRBV2,TRBJ2-3,NA,CASSDGGLRTDTQYF,TGTGCCAGCAGTGACGGCGGGCTGAGAACAGATACGCAGTATTTT
NA,TRBV28,TRBJ1-5,few,CAHGGAGNQPQHF,TGTGCCCACGGGGGGGCGGGCAATCAGCCCCAGCATTTT
TRBD2,TRBV28,TRBJ2-7,NA,CASSAPGLSYEQYF,TGTGCCAGCAGTGCACCGGGACTATCCTACGAGCAGTACTTC